This record covers a single T cell receptor beta chain. The run depth of the assay was deep. The protocol was immunoSEQ multiplex PCR, while the TCRdb copy is restricted to in-frame clones and leaves out a portion. The sample holds under 2.5 million clones, 85% to 95% seen once. These data come from a study of shared clonotypes between healthy human individuals. V shed 1 base and J 4 bases; nucleotides not matched to a gene: 1. This CDR3 has 14 residues. Looked up from germline, CDR1 is MGHRA and CDR2 is YSYEKL. The sequence derives from a man between 18 and 35 years old in good health. Some clones in this sample may be carry-over from other donors' samples. Sequencing was carried out using naive CD4+ T cells from PBMCs. Subset meaning: CD45RA+ positively selected. The rearrangement joins TRBV4-1 to TRBJ2-3; 8 nucleotides match TRBD2. CDR3 sequence: CASSQGAGADTQYF. CDR3 nucleotides: TGCGCCAGCAGCCAAGGAGCGGGGGCAGATACGCAGTATTTT.